This T cell receptor (beta chain) is from a study of T-cell reconstitution after alpha-beta-depleted transplantation in children. Study-wide results and limits: Reportedly, roughly two months post-transplant, alpha-beta T cells arose from several hundred expanded graft clones.

Unique molecular identifiers were incorporated into the prepared TCRbeta library. TCRdb re-derived calls from the PCR reads in MiXCR, one entry per CDR3 protein. This sample yields about 490,000 distinct CDR3 sequences, of which about 11% are seen a single time; around 2% belongs to the top ten. This clonotype was picked up many times. Its specificity is not known. The clonotype comes from a child aged 2 to 10 with inherited bone marrow failure, due to receive a stem cell transplant. This specimen consisted of PBMCs, obtained before TCRalphabeta/CD19-depleted stem cell transplant.

The CDR3 here is CASKLTNHEQYF. DNA for the CDR3: TGTGCCAGCAAATTGACCAACCACGAGCAGTACTTC. V usage is TRBV6-2 or TRBV6-3 and J usage is TRBJ2-7; D gene uncertain. The CDR3 has 12 residues. V was cut by 7 bases and J by 5 bases, with 12 bases left in between. The V gene's germline CDR1 is MNHEY and CDR2 SVGEGT.